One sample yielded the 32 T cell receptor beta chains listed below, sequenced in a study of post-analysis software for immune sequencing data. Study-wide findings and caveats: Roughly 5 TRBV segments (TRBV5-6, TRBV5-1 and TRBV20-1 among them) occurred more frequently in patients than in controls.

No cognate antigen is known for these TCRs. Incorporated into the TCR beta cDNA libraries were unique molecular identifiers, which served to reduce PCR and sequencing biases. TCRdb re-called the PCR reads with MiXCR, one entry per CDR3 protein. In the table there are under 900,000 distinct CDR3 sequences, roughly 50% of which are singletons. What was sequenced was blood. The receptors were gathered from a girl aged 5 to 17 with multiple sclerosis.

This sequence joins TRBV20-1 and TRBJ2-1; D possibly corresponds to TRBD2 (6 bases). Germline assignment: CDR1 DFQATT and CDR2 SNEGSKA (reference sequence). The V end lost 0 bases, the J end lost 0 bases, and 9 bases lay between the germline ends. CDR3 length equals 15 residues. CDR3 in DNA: TGCAGTGCTAGAGACGGGAGAGACTCCTACAATGAGCAGTTCTTC. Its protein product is CSARDGRDSYNEQFF.

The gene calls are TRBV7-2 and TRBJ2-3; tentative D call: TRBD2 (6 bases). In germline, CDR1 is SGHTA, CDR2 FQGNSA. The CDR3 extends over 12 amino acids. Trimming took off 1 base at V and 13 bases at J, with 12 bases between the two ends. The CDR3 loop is CASSLGGGAEYF. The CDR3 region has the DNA TGTGCCAGCAGCTTAGGGGGCGGGGCGGAGTATTTT.

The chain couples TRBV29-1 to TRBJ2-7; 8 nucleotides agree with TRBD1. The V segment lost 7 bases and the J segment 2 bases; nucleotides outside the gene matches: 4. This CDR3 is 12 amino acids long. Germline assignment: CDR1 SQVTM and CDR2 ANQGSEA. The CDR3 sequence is CSGGQAAYEQYF. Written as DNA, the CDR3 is TGCAGCGGGGGACAGGCAGCCTACGAGCAGTACTTC.

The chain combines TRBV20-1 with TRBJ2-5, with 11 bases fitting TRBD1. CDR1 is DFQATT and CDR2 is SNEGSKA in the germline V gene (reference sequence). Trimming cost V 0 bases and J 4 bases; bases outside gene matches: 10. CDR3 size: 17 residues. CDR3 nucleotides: TGCAGTGCTAGAGATTGGTACCGGGACAGGGGGACAGAGACCCAGTACTTC. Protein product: CSARDWYRDRGTETQYF.

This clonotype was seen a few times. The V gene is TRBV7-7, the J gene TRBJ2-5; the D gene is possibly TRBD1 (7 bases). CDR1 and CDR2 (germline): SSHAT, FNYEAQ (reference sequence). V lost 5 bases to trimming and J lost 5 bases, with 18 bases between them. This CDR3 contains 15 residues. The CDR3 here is CASSQGGAGGETQYF. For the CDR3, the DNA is TGTGCCAGCAGCCAGGGGGGAGCAGGAGGGGAGACCCAGTACTTC.

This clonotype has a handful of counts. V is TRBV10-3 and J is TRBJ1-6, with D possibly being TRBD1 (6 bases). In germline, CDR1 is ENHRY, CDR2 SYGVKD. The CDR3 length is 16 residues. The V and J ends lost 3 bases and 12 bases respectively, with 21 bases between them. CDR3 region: CAISDPGQGKFKPLHF. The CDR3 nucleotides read TGTGCCATCAGTGACCCGGGGCAGGGGAAATTCAAACCCCTCCACTTT.

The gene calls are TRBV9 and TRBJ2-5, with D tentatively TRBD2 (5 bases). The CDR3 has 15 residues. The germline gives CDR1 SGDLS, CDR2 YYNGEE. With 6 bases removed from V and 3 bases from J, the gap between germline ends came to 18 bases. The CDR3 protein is CASTKNDYLKETQYF. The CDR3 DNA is TGTGCCAGCACCAAAAACGACTATCTCAAAGAGACCCAGTACTTC.

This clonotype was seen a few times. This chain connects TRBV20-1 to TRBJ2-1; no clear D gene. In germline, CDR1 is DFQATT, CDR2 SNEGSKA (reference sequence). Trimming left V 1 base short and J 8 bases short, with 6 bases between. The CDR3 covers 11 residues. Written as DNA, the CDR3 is TGCAGTGCTAGAGTCGTATATGAGCAGTTCTTC. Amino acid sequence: CSARVVYEQFF.

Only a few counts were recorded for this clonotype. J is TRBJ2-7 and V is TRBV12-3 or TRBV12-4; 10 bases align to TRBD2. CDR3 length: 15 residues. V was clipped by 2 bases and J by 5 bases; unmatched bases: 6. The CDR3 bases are TGTGCCAGCAGTTTATTAGCGGGGGGCTTGGACGAGCAGTACTTC. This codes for CASSLLAGGLDEQYF.

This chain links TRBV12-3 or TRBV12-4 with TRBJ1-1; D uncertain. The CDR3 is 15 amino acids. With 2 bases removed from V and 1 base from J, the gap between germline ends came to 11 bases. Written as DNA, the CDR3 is TGTGCCAGCAGTTTAAGGACCAGGAAGAACACTGAAGCTTTCTTT. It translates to CASSLRTRKNTEAFF.

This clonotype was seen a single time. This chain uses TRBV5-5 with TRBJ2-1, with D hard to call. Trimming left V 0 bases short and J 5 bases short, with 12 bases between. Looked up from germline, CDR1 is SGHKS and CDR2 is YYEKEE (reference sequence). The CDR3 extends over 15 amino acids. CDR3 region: CASSLGSSVDNEQFF. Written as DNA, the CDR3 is TGTGCCAGCAGCTTGGGTAGTTCCGTGGACAATGAGCAGTTCTTC.

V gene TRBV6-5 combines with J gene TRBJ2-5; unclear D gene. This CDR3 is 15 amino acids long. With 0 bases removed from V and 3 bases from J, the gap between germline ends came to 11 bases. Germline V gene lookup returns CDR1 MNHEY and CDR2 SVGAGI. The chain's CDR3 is CASSYSVLVKETQYF. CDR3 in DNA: TGTGCCAGCAGTTACTCGGTCCTAGTCAAAGAGACCCAGTACTTC.

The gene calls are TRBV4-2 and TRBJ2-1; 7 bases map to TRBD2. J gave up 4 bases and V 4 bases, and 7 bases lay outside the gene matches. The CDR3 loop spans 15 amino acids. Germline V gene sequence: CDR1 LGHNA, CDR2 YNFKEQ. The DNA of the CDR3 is TGTGCCAGCAGCCGGTCGCTAGCGGATTACAATGAGCAGTTCTTC. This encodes CASSRSLADYNEQFF.

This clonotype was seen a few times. CDR3 nucleotide sequence: TGTGCCAGCACCGCAGGAATTAGCAATCAGCCCCAGCATTTT. Encoded protein: CASTAGISNQPQHF. This sequence joins TRBV6-1 and TRBJ1-5; D not resolved. Germline values: CDR1 MNHNS, CDR2 SASEGT. CDR3 size: 14 residues. V lost 7 bases and J 0 bases, leaving 10 bases between the germline ends.

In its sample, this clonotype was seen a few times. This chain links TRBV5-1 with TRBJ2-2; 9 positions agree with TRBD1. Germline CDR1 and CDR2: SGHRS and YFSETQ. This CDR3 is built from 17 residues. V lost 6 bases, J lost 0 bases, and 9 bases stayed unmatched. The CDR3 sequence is CASTLTRQGANTGELFF. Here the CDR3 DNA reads TGCGCCAGCACCCTGACGAGACAGGGGGCGAACACCGGGGAGCTGTTTTTT.

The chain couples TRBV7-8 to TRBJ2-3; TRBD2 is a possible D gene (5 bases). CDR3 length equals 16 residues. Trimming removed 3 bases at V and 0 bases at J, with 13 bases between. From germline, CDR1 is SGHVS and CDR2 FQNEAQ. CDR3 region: CASSFKYTSSTDTQYF. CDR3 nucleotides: TGTGCCAGCAGCTTTAAGTACACTAGTAGCACAGATACGCAGTATTTT.

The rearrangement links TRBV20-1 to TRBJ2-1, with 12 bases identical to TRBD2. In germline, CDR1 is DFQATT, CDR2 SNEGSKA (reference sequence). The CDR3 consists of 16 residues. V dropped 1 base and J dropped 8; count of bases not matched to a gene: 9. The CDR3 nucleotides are TGCAGTGCTAGAGCACCCGCTAGCGGGGGGGCCGATGAGCAGTTCTTC. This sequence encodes CSARAPASGGADEQFF.

DNA for the CDR3: TGCGCCAGCAGCCAAGATCCCGCGGGAGCGAGCAATGAGCAGTTCTTC. Protein: CASSQDPAGASNEQFF. This chain joins TRBV4-1 and TRBJ2-1; TRBD2 matches 7 bases. The ends lost 0 bases at V and 6 bases at J; junction bases unmatched: 8. Germline loops: CDR1 MGHRA, CDR2 YSYEKL. The CDR3 length is 16 residues.

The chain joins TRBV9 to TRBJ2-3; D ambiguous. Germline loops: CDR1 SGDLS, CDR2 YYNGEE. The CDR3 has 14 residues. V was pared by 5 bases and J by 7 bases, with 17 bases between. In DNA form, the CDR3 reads TGTGCCAGCAGAGACGGTCCCAGAACGAATACGCAGTATTTT. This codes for CASRDGPRTNTQYF.

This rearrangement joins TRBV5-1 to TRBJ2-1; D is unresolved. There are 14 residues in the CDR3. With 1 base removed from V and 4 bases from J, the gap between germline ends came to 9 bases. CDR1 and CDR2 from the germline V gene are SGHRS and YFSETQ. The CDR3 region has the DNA TGCGCCAGCAGCTTGTGGCAGGTATACAATGAGCAGTTCTTC. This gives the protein CASSLWQVYNEQFF.

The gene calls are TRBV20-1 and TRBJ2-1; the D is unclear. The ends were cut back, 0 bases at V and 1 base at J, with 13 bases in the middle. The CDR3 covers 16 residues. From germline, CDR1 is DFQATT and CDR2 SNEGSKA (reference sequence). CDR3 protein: CSARDLHSGSYNEQFF. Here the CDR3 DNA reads TGCAGTGCTAGAGATCTCCACTCCGGGTCCTACAATGAGCAGTTCTTC.

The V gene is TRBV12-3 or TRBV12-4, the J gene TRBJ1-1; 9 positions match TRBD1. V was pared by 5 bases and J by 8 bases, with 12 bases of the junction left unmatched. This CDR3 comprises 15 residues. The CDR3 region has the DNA TGTGCCAGCAGTGTTCACGGGACAGGGAAGAGAGAAGCTTTCTTT. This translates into CASSVHGTGKREAFF.

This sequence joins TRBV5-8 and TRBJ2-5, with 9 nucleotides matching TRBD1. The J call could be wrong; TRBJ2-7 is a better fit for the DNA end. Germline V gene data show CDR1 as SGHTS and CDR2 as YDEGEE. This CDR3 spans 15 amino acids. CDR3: CASSFTGGETYEQYF. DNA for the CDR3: TGTGCCAGCAGTTTCACAGGGGGCGAAACCTACGAGCAGTACTTC.

The CDR3 sequence: CSVVVQARTDTQYF. CDR3 nucleotide sequence: TGCAGCGTTGTGGTACAGGCTCGCACAGATACGCAGTATTTT. The rearrangement links TRBV29-1 to TRBJ2-3; D is possibly TRBD1 (5 bases). V gave up 4 bases and J gave up 1 base, with 12 bases separating them. The CDR3 length is 14 residues. Germline CDR1 is SQVTM and CDR2 is ANQGSEA.

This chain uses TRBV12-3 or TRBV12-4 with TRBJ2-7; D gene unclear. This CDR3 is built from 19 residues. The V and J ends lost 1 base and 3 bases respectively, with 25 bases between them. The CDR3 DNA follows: TGTGCCAGCAGTTTAGTCCCGGTGTTTCGTCCGACCCTGGACTACGAGCAGTACTTC. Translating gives CASSLVPVFRPTLDYEQYF.

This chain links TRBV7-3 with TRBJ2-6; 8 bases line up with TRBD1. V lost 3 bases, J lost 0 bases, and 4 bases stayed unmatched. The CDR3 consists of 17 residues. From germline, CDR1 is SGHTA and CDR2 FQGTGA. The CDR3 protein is CASSFRTGTSGANVLTF. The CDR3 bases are TGTGCCAGCAGCTTCCGGACAGGGACCTCTGGGGCCAACGTCCTGACTTTC.

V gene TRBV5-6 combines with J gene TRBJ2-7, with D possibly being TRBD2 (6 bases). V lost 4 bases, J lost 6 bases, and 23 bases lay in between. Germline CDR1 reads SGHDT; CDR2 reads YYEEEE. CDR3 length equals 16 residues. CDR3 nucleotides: TGTGCCAGCAGCCCGATCGCCGGGACTGGGCCCGGCGAGCAGTACTTC. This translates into CASSPIAGTGPGEQYF.

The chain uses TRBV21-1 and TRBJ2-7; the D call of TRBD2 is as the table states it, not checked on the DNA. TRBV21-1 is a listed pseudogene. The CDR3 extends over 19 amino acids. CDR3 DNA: TGTGCCATCGACAAGGGCGCCGTATGTGGACTAGCGGGAGGATACGAGCAGTACTTC. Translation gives CAIDKGAVCGLAGGYEQYF.

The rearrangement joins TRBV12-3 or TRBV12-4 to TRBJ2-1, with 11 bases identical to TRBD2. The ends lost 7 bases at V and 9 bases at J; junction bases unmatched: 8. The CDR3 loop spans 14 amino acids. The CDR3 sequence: CASNVAGGPGEQFF. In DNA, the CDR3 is TGTGCCAGCAATGTAGCGGGAGGGCCGGGTGAGCAGTTCTTC.

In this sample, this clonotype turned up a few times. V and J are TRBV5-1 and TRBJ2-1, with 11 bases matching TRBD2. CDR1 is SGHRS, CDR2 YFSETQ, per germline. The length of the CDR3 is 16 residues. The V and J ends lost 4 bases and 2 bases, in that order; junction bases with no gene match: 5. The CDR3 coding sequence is TGCGCCAGCAGCCCCTTTAGCGGGGGGGCCTACAATGAGCAGTTCTTC. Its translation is CASSPFSGGAYNEQFF.

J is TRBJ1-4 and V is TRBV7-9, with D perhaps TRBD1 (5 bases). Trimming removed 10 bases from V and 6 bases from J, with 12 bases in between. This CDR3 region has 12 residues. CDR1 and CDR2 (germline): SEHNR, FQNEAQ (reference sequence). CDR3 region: CATQGLDEKLFF. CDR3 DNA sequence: TGTGCCACCCAGGGACTGGATGAAAAACTGTTTTTT. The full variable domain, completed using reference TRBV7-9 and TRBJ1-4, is DTGVSQNPRHKITKRGQNVTFRCDPISEHNRLYWYRQTLGQGPEFLTYFQNEAQLEKSRLLSDRFSAERPKGSFSTLEIQRTEQGDSAMYLCATQGLDEKLFFGSGTQLSVL.

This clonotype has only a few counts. DNA for the CDR3: TGTGCCAGCAGCCCCCGGGGCGCCGGGGGAAATGAGCAGTTCTTC. Translation: CASSPRGAGGNEQFF. The chain carries TRBV12-3 or TRBV12-4 and TRBJ2-1; maybe TRBD2 (6 bases). This CDR3 spans 15 amino acids. The V end lost 6 bases, the J end lost 7 bases, and 19 bases lay between the germline ends.